The 10 T cell receptor beta chains in this list originate from one sample, sequenced in a study of blood T cell repertoires in COVID-19. Sequencing used immunoSEQ multiplex PCR; TCRdb keeps in-frame clones, though not all of them. The sample lists almost 350,000 clones; 85% to 90% were seen once. Sequenced material: PBMCs or T cells enriched from blood (not recorded which). The receptors were sampled from a woman aged 25 to 45 who had been exposed to COVID-19.

This clone has a single count. V and J are TRBV27 and TRBJ2-7; 7 bases line up with TRBD2. Trimming at V came to 6 bases and at J to 0 bases, leaving 2 bases not matched to a gene. CDR1 MNHEY and CDR2 SMNVEV come from the germline V gene (reference sequence). This CDR3 has 13 residues. The CDR3 bases are TGTGCCAGCAGACGGGACTACTCCTACGAGCAGTACTTC. This translates into CASRRDYSYEQYF.

The chain combines TRBV10-1 with TRBJ1-1; D may be TRBD1 (6 bases). The ends were cut back, 3 bases at V and 1 base at J, with 12 bases in the middle. Germline V gene data show CDR1 as WNHNN and CDR2 as SYGVQD (reference sequence). The CDR3 runs to 15 residues. CDR3 sequence (DNA): TGCGCCAGCAGTGAAGCCGGGACATCGAACACTGAAGCTTTCTTT. It translates to CASSEAGTSNTEAFF.

The genes are TRBV29-1 and TRBJ2-7; D is possibly TRBD1 (5 bases). CDR3 size: 14 residues. Germline CDR1 SQVTM, CDR2 ANQGSEA. V lost 1 base to trimming and J lost 0 bases, with 10 bases between them. CDR3 nucleotides: TGCAGCGTTGAAGGCTGGGGCTCCTCCTACGAGCAGTACTTC. Translated: CSVEGWGSSYEQYF.

The chain carries TRBV6-5 and TRBJ2-7; D is unclear. The V and J ends lost 2 bases and 1 base respectively, with 12 bases between them. Germline lookup yields CDR1 MNHEY and CDR2 SVGAGI. The CDR3 spans 15 residues. The CDR3 DNA sequence: TGTGCCAGCAGTTACGCTTCGACACTTTCCTACGAGCAGTACTTC. Its protein product is CASSYASTLSYEQYF.

The chain carries TRBV4-2 and TRBJ1-1, with 7 bases identical to TRBD1. This CDR3 comprises 14 residues. Trimming removed 4 bases from V and 4 bases from J; junction bases left unmatched: 6. Germline V gene lookup returns CDR1 LGHNA and CDR2 YNFKEQ. The CDR3 is CASSRGQGGTEAFF. The CDR3 nucleotides read TGTGCCAGCAGCCGTGGGCAGGGGGGCACTGAAGCTTTCTTT.

The chain combines TRBV19 with TRBJ2-1, with a tentative D call TRBD1 (6 bases). The length of the CDR3 is 13 residues. Germline V gene sequence: CDR1 LNHDA, CDR2 SQIVND (reference sequence). Trimming removed 6 bases at V and 5 bases at J, with 11 bases between. The CDR3 DNA is TGTGCCAGTAGGACGACAGGCCACAATGAGCAGTTCTTC. Protein product: CASRTTGHNEQFF.

The chain employs TRBV9 and TRBJ1-2; D gene unclear. Germline CDR1 reads SGDLS; CDR2 reads YYNGEE. V was shortened by 3 bases and J by 3 bases, with 9 bases between the two germline ends. The CDR3 spans 13 residues. CDR3 coding DNA: TGTGCCAGCAGCGCGGGTCGGGACTATGGCTACACCTTC. Protein product: CASSAGRDYGYTF.

The J gene is TRBJ2-2, the V gene TRBV3-1 (or the pseudogene TRBV3-2), with D maybe TRBD1 (6 bases). Between the trimmed V and J ends, which lost 4 bases and 5 bases, there was a span of 14 bases. CDR3 length: 15 amino acids. CDR1 and CDR2 from the germline V gene are LGHDT and YNNKEL (reference sequence). CDR3 nucleotide sequence: TGTGCCAGCAGCCCCCGACAGGCTAGGACCGGGGAGCTGTTTTTT. Translating it yields CASSPRQARTGELFF.

This clone was seen a few times. V is TRBV11-3 and J is TRBJ1-1; D is possibly TRBD1 (6 bases). CDR1 SGHNT and CDR2 YENEEA come from the germline V gene. The CDR3 length is 14 residues. Deletions cut 5 bases from V and 1 base from J, with 11 bases between. In nucleotides, the CDR3 is TGTGCCAGCAGCAGTTGGACAGCGAACACTGAAGCTTTCTTT. It codes for CASSSWTANTEAFF.

The genes are TRBV28 and TRBJ1-4; no definite D call. Deletions cut 7 bases from V and 0 bases from J, with 6 bases between. Germline lookup yields CDR1 MDHEN and CDR2 SYDVKM. This CDR3 contains 13 residues. Written as DNA, the CDR3 is TGTGCCAGCAACGAGGCAACTAATGAAAAACTGTTTTTT. Protein sequence: CASNEATNEKLFF.